This record looks at one TCR beta chain sequence and its context. This receptor's antigen is unknown. A read error may account for a junction end that differs from germline. The cohort was made up of roughly 670 healthy bone marrow donors. Cohort members were all nominally healthy when sampled, although unrecorded immune exposures were likely present. The donor was CMV seropositive and was included in the group of 289 seropositive cohort members. Every donor gave a peripheral blood sample, and the peripheral blood mononuclear cells from that sample were used for TCR beta sequencing. The Qiagen DNeasy Blood Extraction Kit was used to extract genomic DNA from the blood cell samples. The sample is drawn from a study of cytomegalovirus exposure and HLA in healthy donors (dated by TCRdb to about 2017). Concerning the study at large: An earlier analysis of 550 to 700 of the donors reported roughly 300 Gb of sequence data and approximately 110 million unique TCR beta sequences from about 200 million T cells. An early release covering just under 650 HLA-typed donors comprised 300 to 350 gigabases of sequencing data and roughly 86 million unique TCR sequences. The number of donors typed differed by locus, with about 629-640 for A, B, C, DRB1 and DQB1, roughly 520 for DQA1, nearly 610 for DPA1, and under 490 for DPB1. Among the roughly 400 genotyped donors, approximately 76% belonged to the genetic ancestry cluster associated with self-reported Caucasian donors. A later analysis re-analyzed previously published TCR beta repertoires from several hundred donors and added high-resolution HLA genotyping to study TCR occurrence patterns. Donor age, sex, ethnicity and CMV serostatus were collected together with the repertoire data. Both class I and class II loci were covered by HLA typing, at four-digit resolution. An earlier analysis of around 580 of the donors used high-throughput TCR beta sequencing to judge whether each TCR beta V gene segment behaved as functional or pseudogenic. The later analysis used no new phenotypic data to find candidate immune exposures, relying instead on TCR beta sequences and their occurrence across donors. Because of strong linkage in the cohort, four to six DR-DQ haplotypes were treated as single units for association and clustering. The study was designed to test whether signatures of past pathogen exposure could be identified by cataloging public T cell receptors. Among 300 to 450 genotyped donors of the cohort, an average of about 240,000 unique TCR beta nucleotide sequences were sequenced per donor, 15% to 20% of them non-productive. In addition to the first cohort of hundreds of subjects, a separate validation cohort of over 90 different subjects was used. Every repertoire in the discovery cohort had been generated on one and the same sequencing platform. The study used immunosequencing to profile the T cell repertoires of 670 or so subjects and linked those repertoires to cytomegalovirus serostatus. The study combined high-throughput TCR immunosequencing, statistical association of individual TCRs with disease status, and machine learning to predict cytomegalovirus infection status. In a later genetic analysis, genome-wide SNP genotypes for about 65% of the roughly 700 donors were used, and that subset was treated as a discovery cohort. General conclusions and limits of the study: An earlier analysis of approximately 590 of the donors showed that most TCR beta V segments appeared in productive rearrangements either about 87% or about 30% of the time, which broadly matched IMGT annotations. Linkage disequilibrium might explain the correlated functional status among segregating V segments, but an unknown experimental factor could not be ruled out. Sequencing depth was assumed to be roughly uniform across donors in the presence/absence analyses, though that assumption may not hold. Several of the top co-occurrence clusters appeared to be linked to parvovirus B19, influenza, CMV and Epstein-Barr virus, according to a later analysis. Because counts were too low, seventeen rarely observed V segments, including chromosome 9 orphons, were excluded from the earlier analysis of under 650 of the donors. The classifier was reported to diagnose cytomegalovirus status with high specificity and sensitivity in both the original cohort and the validation cohort. In a later analysis, HLA-associated TCR beta chains showed more clonal expansion and lower generation probabilities than non-associated chains that were equally common. CMV serostatus was the only immune exposure information available for the cohort. Assigning TCR associations to individual alleles was difficult when HLA alleles, especially DR and DQ, strongly co-occurred. A further reported finding was that TCR beta sequences accurately predicted the HLA-A and HLA-B alleles for most subjects in the first cohort. While some public TCRs were present in many individuals, most TCR sequences turned up only very rarely across donors. A cluster of highly shared sequence variants was judged likely to represent a technical artifact of the sequencing pipeline. In this cohort, only TCR beta chains were sequenced, and detectable features were limited by the absence of alpha or paired-chain data. The study gave a list of 150 to 200 TCR beta chains associated with cytomegalovirus. According to a later analysis, TCR association rates differed among HLA loci, with DRB1 alleles showing the most associated TCRs and HLA-C alleles showing the fewest. According to the authors, the approach could potentially be generalized to other disease states and immunological phenotypes. Because HLA typing was missing for some donors at each locus, association tests included only the typed subset. In a later genetic analysis, a missense DCLRE1C variant was associated with V-gene and J-gene trimming of TCR beta chains, and the association was replicated in an independent cohort. Because the 87-base-pair reads could not distinguish some IMGT-functional V segments, including TRBV6-2 and TRBV6-3, those segments were excluded. In a later analysis, most CMV-associated TCR beta chains were found to appear HLA-restricted, with HLA associations seemingly driven largely by CMV exposure. In a later genetic analysis, fewer N-insertions in productive TCRs were reported among donors in an Asian-associated ancestry cluster than the roughly 700-donor mean. Specific HLA alleles were associated with 15,000 to 20,000 TCR beta sequences at a false discovery rate of 0.05 in a later analysis. Three of the identified cytomegalovirus-associated TCR beta chains were confirmed in vitro to be specific for cytomegalovirus antigens.

The library came from the immunoSEQ multiplex PCR assay. For the multiplex PCR, a mixture combining 60 forward primers for TCR Vbeta segments and 13 reverse primers for TCR Jbeta segments was used. The CDR3 region of rearranged TCR beta genes was amplified from genomic DNA with a multiplex PCR assay. On the Illumina HiSeq System, the amplified TCR beta libraries were sequenced as 87-base-pair reads. The study's own analysis went as follows. A later analysis tallied around 80 million unique TCR beta chains across the 550 to 850 repertoires, and around 9.9 million of those chains were shared by two or more donors. To remove PCR and sequencing errors, raw reads were error-corrected and collapsed into unique sequences using a nearest-neighbor algorithm that merged closely related sequences. CDR3 sequences were aligned to IMGT reference sequences to assign V, D and J gene segments. Each retained sequence needed at least a six-nucleotide match to both a V gene segment and a J gene segment. Rearrangements were classified as productive when the CDR3 lacked stop codons and remained in frame with V and J, and all other rearrangements were classified as non-productive. CDR3 was defined by IMGT convention, running from the second conserved V-encoded cysteine to the conserved J-encoded phenylalanine. Sequences without an unambiguous match to a single V gene segment were excluded from the earlier analysis of about 630 of the donors. An earlier analysis of approximately 590 of the donors classified V segments as functional when productive rearrangements were above 56.7% and as segregating when the standard deviation between donors was above 5%. A statistical classification framework was built to diagnose cytomegalovirus status from the catalog of TCR beta chain sequences. V and J gene assignment, in a later analysis, came from comparing TCR nucleotide sequences with IMGT/GENE-DB human TR gene sequences. Using the TCRdist pipeline, a later analysis assigned CDR3 sequences along with most-parsimonious VDJ recombination scenarios. In a later analysis, each TCR beta chain was defined by its CDR3 amino acid sequence together with its V-gene family, and reads lacking a unique V-gene family were excluded. As a way to deal with suspected cross-contamination and a sequencing artifact, a later analysis dropped approximately 590 nucleotide sequences that were highly shared and had low generation probability. For each public chain, a later analysis derived a clonal expansion index from normalized ranks of inferred template counts within each repertoire. Generation probabilities in a later analysis came from a VDJ recombination model fitted to out-of-frame rearrangements, and those results were checked against IGoR. In a later analysis, TCR-TCR, TCR-HLA and TCR-CMV co-occurrence was scored with hypergeometric tests, and a repertoire-size bias correction was applied to TCR pairs. False discovery rates were estimated in a later analysis by permuting HLA or CMV assignments 20 times. A later analysis grouped co-occurring TCRs with DBSCAN, adding TCRdist sequence similarity when clustering within HLA-allele-positive subsets. Repertoires with fewer than 30,000 or more than 120,000 public chains, plus five repertoires with anomalous nucleotide sharing, were excluded from co-occurrence clustering. Here the immuneACCESS table is served through TCRdb, limited to in-frame sequences with V and J called. Missing clones are a known gap in these copies; in checked studies unresolved V genes cover under half, and the rest lacks a known reason. The V and J calls and clone size are taken from that table; D and trimming were inferred from the DNA. The sample table holds about 150,000 clones, of which roughly 78% were seen once. The ten largest clones add up to 3% of the sample.

Taken from the germline V gene (reference sequence), the CDR1 and CDR2 loops are SEHNR and FQNEAQ. The CDR3 goes from the cysteine to the phenylalanine over 17 residues. Just CDR3 DNA is preserved here, 51 bases in frame from base 1. This receptor was taken from a man between 35 and 55 years old in good health and CMV-seropositive. The chain is assembled from TRBV7-9 and TRBJ2-2; 9 bases in the middle match TRBD2. The specimen sequenced was PBMCs. The CDR3 region: CSSSLVRLAGNTGELFF. The DNA sequence reads TGTTCCAGCAGCTTAGTCCGGCTAGCGGGAAACACCGGGGAGCTGTTTTTT.